This T cell receptor (beta chain) was profiled in a study of early T cells in non-severe SARS-CoV-2 infection. Study at large: Chains were unpaired, as sequencing was done on bulk RNA from unsorted whole blood. Study results and caveats: The study's VDJdb matching favored anti-spike CD8 responses and missed private and CD4 specificities.

This clonotype was observed a few times. Its antigen is as yet unknown. The CDR3 is 15 residues long. Trimming took 4 bases from V and 5 from J, leaving 14 bases between them. The germline V gene has CDR1 MNHEY and CDR2 SVGAGI. Attachment of unique molecular identifiers to individual cDNA molecules was performed. TCRdb itself ran the 5' RACE reads through MiXCR, one entry per CDR3 protein. The sample holds more than 25,000 distinct CDR3 sequences, about 8.6% seen once. The sequence came from an adult who was a healthcare worker with PCR-confirmed SARS-CoV-2 infection or an uninfected control (not recorded which). Sequenced input: whole blood. The J gene is TRBJ1-4, the V gene TRBV6-5; TRBD1 might be the D (5 bases). CDR3 region: CASSSAGTLNEKLFF. CDR3 bases: TGTGCCAGCAGTTCCGCCGGGACTTTAAATGAAAAACTGTTTTTT.